One T cell receptor (beta chain) is described in this entry. Naive CD8 T cell sorting was performed on the CD8+CD4-CCR7+CD45RA+ phenotype. Germline V gene sequence: CDR1 MNHEY, CDR2 SMNVEV (reference sequence). The CDR3 is 15 residues long. Trimming pared 3 bases from V and 9 bases from J, leaving 21 bases between. This sample stems from a study of molecular identifiers for immune sequencing clone quantification. TCRdb recomputed calls from the PCR reads with MiXCR, one row per CDR3 protein. The repertoire consists of roughly 630,000 distinct CDR3 sequences, with about 25% occurring once and the leading ten covering 0.75% to 0.8%.

Sequencing was carried out using naive CD8+ T cells from blood, with Jurkat cell RNA spiked in. Subset denoted: FACS-sorted CD8+CD4-CCR7+CD45RA+ naive T cells. The TCR originated in a human donor in good health. Some libraries in this study had Jurkat cell RNA spiked in. J is TRBJ2-7 and V is TRBV27; D assignment may be TRBD1 or TRBD2 (5 bases each). CDR3 sequence: CASSFGGPGPCAQYF. DNA of the CDR3: TGTGCCAGCAGTTTTGGAGGCCCGGGGCCCTGCGCGCAGTACTTC.